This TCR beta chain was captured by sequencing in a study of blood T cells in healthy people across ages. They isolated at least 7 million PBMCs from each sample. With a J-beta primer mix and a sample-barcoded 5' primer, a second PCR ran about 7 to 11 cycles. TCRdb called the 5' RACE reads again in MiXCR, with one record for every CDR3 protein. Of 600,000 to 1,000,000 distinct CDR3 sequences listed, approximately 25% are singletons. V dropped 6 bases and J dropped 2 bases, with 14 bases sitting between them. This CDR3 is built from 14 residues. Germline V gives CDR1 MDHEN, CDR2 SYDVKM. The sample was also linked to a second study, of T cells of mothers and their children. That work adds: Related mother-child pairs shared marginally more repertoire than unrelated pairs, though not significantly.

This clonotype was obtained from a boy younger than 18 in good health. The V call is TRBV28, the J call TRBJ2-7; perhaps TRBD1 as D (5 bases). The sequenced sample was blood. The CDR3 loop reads CASRPHRMAYEQYF. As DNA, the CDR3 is TGTGCCAGCAGACCCCACAGGATGGCCTACGAGCAGTACTTC.